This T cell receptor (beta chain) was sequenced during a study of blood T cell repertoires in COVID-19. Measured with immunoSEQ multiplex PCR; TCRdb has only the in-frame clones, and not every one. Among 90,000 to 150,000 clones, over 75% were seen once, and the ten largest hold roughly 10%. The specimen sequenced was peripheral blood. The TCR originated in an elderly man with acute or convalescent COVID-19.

As DNA, the CDR3 is TGTGCCTGGAATTGGGCCCCCCTAGCGGTGGGCGGCGGGGAGCTGTTTTTT. Its translation: CAWNWAPLAVGGGELFF. The J gene is TRBJ2-2, the V gene TRBV30, with 7 bases matching TRBD2. Trimming cost V 4 bases and J 7 bases; bases outside gene matches: 18. Per germline, CDR1 GTSNPN and CDR2 SVGIG (reference sequence). The CDR3 length is 17 residues.